This entry lists 14 T cell receptor beta chains sequenced from one sample in a study of blood T cell repertoires in COVID-19. Only in-frame clones appear in the TCRdb table, and some are missing; sequencing was by immunoSEQ multiplex PCR. Here the sample spans approximately 52,000 clones, 85% to 90% being singletons. The sample comprised peripheral blood. These receptors originate from a human donor in a cohort sampled during active COVID-19.

This chain joins TRBV27 and TRBJ2-7; 8 nucleotides align to TRBD1. The V gene end was trimmed by 6 bases and the J gene end by 5 bases; junction bases not matched to a gene: 9. This CDR3 region has 14 residues. CDR1 is MNHEY, CDR2 SMNVEV, per germline (reference sequence). The CDR3, as DNA: TGTGCCAGCAGACCCCGGGACAGGCGACACGAGCAGTACTTC. This encodes CASRPRDRRHEQYF.

The V gene is TRBV4-1, the J gene TRBJ1-1; a weak D match, TRBD1 (6 bases). Per germline, CDR1 MGHRA and CDR2 YSYEKL. V lost 3 bases to trimming and J lost 5 bases, with 13 bases between them. The CDR3 covers 14 residues. DNA for the CDR3: TGCGCCAGCAGCCATGGGACATACGGGACTGAAGCTTTCTTT. Translating it yields CASSHGTYGTEAFF.

The chain carries TRBV7-9 and TRBJ1-4, with D perhaps matching TRBD1 (5 bases). The length of the CDR3 is 16 residues. Trimming took off 0 bases at V and 5 bases at J, with 13 bases between the two ends. Germline V lookup: CDR1 SEHNR, CDR2 FQNEAQ (reference sequence). DNA of the CDR3: TGTGCCAGCAGCTTAGCGCGGGACTCTGGAAATGAAAAACTGTTTTTT. It is translated as CASSLARDSGNEKLFF.

The gene calls are TRBV2 and TRBJ1-2; 7 nucleotides match TRBD1. Germline V lookup: CDR1 SNHLY, CDR2 FYNNEI. The length of the CDR3 is 12 residues. The V segment lost 6 bases and the J segment 2 bases; nucleotides outside the gene matches: 0. The CDR3 spells CASRDRNYGYTF. The CDR3 coding sequence is TGTGCCAGCAGGGACAGGAACTATGGCTACACCTTC.

V gene TRBV29-1 combines with J gene TRBJ1-2; the D gene is possibly TRBD1 (5 bases). The germline V and J ends were trimmed by 4 bases and 7 bases, with 10 bases remaining between them. Germline V lookup: CDR1 SQVTM, CDR2 ANQGSEA. CDR3 size: 11 residues. The DNA for the CDR3 is TGCAGCGTTGGGGGGACTGGTGGCTACACCTTC. It codes for CSVGGTGGYTF.

V and J are TRBV7-2 and TRBJ1-1; D may be TRBD1 (6 bases). Trimming cost V 5 bases and J 7 bases, with 14 bases left between them. Germline CDR1 reads SGHTA; CDR2 reads FQGNSA. This CDR3 is 13 amino acids long. CDR3 in amino acids: CASSRRQAGEAFF. Written as DNA, the CDR3 is TGTGCCAGCAGCAGACGACAGGCGGGTGAAGCTTTCTTT.

The chain joins TRBV5-4 to TRBJ1-6, with 9 positions matching TRBD1. Trimming took 4 bases from V and 15 from J; bases not matched to a gene: 11. Looked up from germline, CDR1 is SGHNT and CDR2 is YYREEE (reference sequence). This CDR3 region has 14 residues. CDR3: CASSARDRALDLHF. The CDR3 region has the DNA TGTGCCAGCAGCGCCCGGGACAGGGCCCTGGACCTCCACTTT.

In this sample, this clone turned up once. V gene TRBV9 combines with J gene TRBJ2-3, with 7 nucleotides matching TRBD2. Germline V gene lookup returns CDR1 SGDLS and CDR2 YYNGEE. Unmatched junction bases numbered 2, after V lost 0 bases and J lost 1 base. This CDR3 spans 15 amino acids. The CDR3 sequence: CASSVGGRGTDTQYF. Here the CDR3 DNA reads TGTGCCAGCAGCGTAGGGGGGAGGGGCACAGATACGCAGTATTTT.

The chain employs TRBV7-3 and TRBJ1-1; D remains unclear. There are 13 residues in the CDR3. Germline V CDR1 and CDR2: SGHTA, FQGTGA. The ends were cut back, 4 bases at V and 0 bases at J, with 6 bases in the middle. CDR3 bases: TGTGCCAGCAGCTCCTCTGTGAACACTGAAGCTTTCTTT. Its translation is CASSSSVNTEAFF.

CDR3 DNA sequence: TGTGCCAGCAGCGTACAGGACAGTTCTAATGAAAAACTGTTTTTT. Translation: CASSVQDSSNEKLFF. J is TRBJ1-4 and V is TRBV7-9, with a possible D match to TRBD1 (6 bases). CDR3 size: 15 residues. Trimming took 5 bases from V and 3 from J, leaving 13 bases between them. Per germline, CDR1 SEHNR and CDR2 FQNEAQ (reference sequence).

This clone appeared a single time. The chain couples TRBV3-1 (or the pseudogene TRBV3-2) to TRBJ1-2; 8 bases are a match to TRBD1. The germline CDR1 and CDR2 sequences are LGHDT and YNNKEL (reference sequence). This CDR3 contains 14 residues. The V gene end was trimmed by 4 bases and the J gene end by 2 bases; junction bases not matched to a gene: 3. This CDR3 reads CASSPRQGNYGYTF. The DNA of the CDR3 is TGTGCCAGCAGCCCACGACAGGGGAACTATGGCTACACCTTC.

The gene calls are TRBV13 and TRBJ2-1; 7 bases align to TRBD1. The germline V gene has CDR1 PRHDT and CDR2 FYEKMQ (reference sequence). V lost 4 bases, J lost 6 bases, and 12 bases stayed unmatched. The CDR3 runs to 16 residues. CDR3 amino acids: CASSSPGQGDGNEQFF. The CDR3 region has the DNA TGTGCCAGCAGCTCCCCCGGGCAGGGGGACGGCAATGAGCAGTTCTTC.

CDR3: CASRPSDLAGTQYF. In nucleotides, the CDR3 is TGTGCCAGCAGACCCTCCGACTTGGCGGGGACCCAGTACTTC. The chain links TRBV2 to TRBJ2-5; possibly TRBD2 for D (5 bases). The germline CDR1 and CDR2 sequences are SNHLY and FYNNEI. The CDR3 contains 14 residues. The germline V and J ends were trimmed by 6 bases and 7 bases, with 18 bases remaining between them.

The CDR3 bases are TGTGCCAGCAGTCAGGGACAGGCCCATGGGGGGGCCCAGTACTTC. Protein sequence: CASSQGQAHGGAQYF. The chain employs TRBV6-5 and TRBJ2-5; D is perhaps TRBD1 (8 bases). V was pared by 5 bases and J by 9 bases, with 22 bases between. Germline V gene lookup returns CDR1 MNHEY and CDR2 SVGAGI. There are 15 residues in the CDR3.